Presented here are 7 T cell receptor beta chains from one specimen sequenced in a study of T cells after somatic rescue of genetic block (dated by TCRdb to the early 2020s). The method behind the library was the immunoSEQ multiplex PCR assay. TCRdb carries this immuneACCESS record with in-frame sequences only. Its versions omit some clonotypes, under half of them owing to an unresolved V gene in the studies checked, with the rest unexplained. In all, the sample holds roughly 58,000 clones, and roughly 96% of those were seen once. Clones ranked in the top ten supply approximately 0.077% of the sample. Sequencing was done on a sample of peripheral blood mononuclear cells (PBMCs). The receptors stem from a child less than two years old.

The rearrangement joins TRBV10-3 to TRBJ1-3; no reliable D call. Germline CDR1 is ENHRY and CDR2 is SYGVKD. Deletions cut 4 bases from V and 0 bases from J, with 4 bases between. This CDR3 contains 13 residues. The CDR3 sequence is CAISGHSGNTIYF. CDR3 DNA sequence: TGTGCCATCAGTGGACACTCTGGAAACACCATATATTTT.

This sequence joins TRBV5-5 and TRBJ2-2, with a tentative D call TRBD2 (6 bases). Germline values: CDR1 SGHKS, CDR2 YYEKEE (reference sequence). The CDR3 extends over 12 amino acids. Trimming left V 2 bases short and J 7 bases short, with 6 bases between. Here the CDR3 DNA reads TGTGCCAGCAGCTTTAGCGGCGGGGAGCTGTTTTTT. Protein sequence: CASSFSGGELFF.

The chain combines TRBV5-1 with TRBJ2-1; perhaps TRBD2 as D (6 bases). V lost 4 bases to trimming and J lost 2 bases, with 13 bases between them. The CDR3 runs to 15 residues. Germline CDR1 and CDR2: SGHRS and YFSETQ. The CDR3 loop is CASSPGDRPYNEQFF. The CDR3 DNA reads TGCGCCAGCAGCCCGGGGGATCGGCCCTACAATGAGCAGTTCTTC.

This chain links TRBV6-6 with TRBJ2-1; D not certain. The germline CDR1 and CDR2 sequences are MNHNY and SVGAGI (reference sequence). The CDR3 loop spans 11 amino acids. Trimming took 0 bases from V and 7 from J, leaving 1 base between them. The CDR3 here is CASSYSNEQFF. CDR3 DNA sequence: TGTGCCAGCAGTTACTCGAATGAGCAGTTCTTC.

The sample holds one count of this clone. This chain joins TRBV6-6 and TRBJ2-7, with D possibly TRBD1 on 5 matching bases. The germline gives CDR1 MNHNY, CDR2 SVGAGI (reference sequence). V lost 6 bases, J lost 0 bases, and 12 bases lay in between. The CDR3 consists of 14 residues. Written as DNA, the CDR3 is TGTGCCAGCAGCTGGGGCACGAGCTCCTACGAGCAGTACTTC. Translation: CASSWGTSSYEQYF.

The gene calls are TRBV7-2 and TRBJ2-7; D gene unclear. Between the trimmed V and J ends, which lost 1 base and 0 bases, there was a span of 7 bases. This CDR3 is 14 amino acids long. Germline V gene data show CDR1 as SGHTA and CDR2 as FQGNSA. CDR3 in DNA: TGTGCCAGCAGCTTAGTTGGCTTCTCCTACGAGCAGTACTTC. Protein: CASSLVGFSYEQYF.

This rearrangement joins TRBV6-1 to TRBJ2-7, with D unresolved. In germline, CDR1 is MNHNS, CDR2 SASEGT. Trimming shortened V by 6 bases and J by 1 base, and 4 bases separated the two germline ends. This CDR3 comprises 11 residues. As DNA, the CDR3 is TGTGCCAGCAGCATGTCCTACGAGCAGTACTTC. Translated, it gives CASSMSYEQYF.